The sequence of this T cell receptor beta chain was determined in a study of cytomegalovirus exposure and HLA in healthy donors. Study-level results: The majority of TCR sequences were rare, yet some public TCRs appeared in many donors. Within an earlier analysis, most TCR beta V segments proved productive either about 90% or about 30% of the time.

Notes on this clone: Its specificity is unknown.

It was with 60 Vbeta and 13 Jbeta primers that the PCR ran. Using immunoSEQ multiplex PCR, the repertoire was profiled, and TCRdb retains in-frame clones only, with some absent. The data show approximately 210,000 clones, with about three quarters seen just once and approximately 0.99% held by the top ten. This receptor was obtained from a middle-aged woman in good health and CMV-seronegative. The sample was PBMCs.

The CDR3 DNA reads TGTGCCAGCAGCGCGAACCTGGGGGGGACCCTAAATGGGGGCTACACCTTC. Its protein is CASSANLGGTLNGGYTF. J is TRBJ1-2 and V is TRBV7-9; D is possibly TRBD1 (5 bases). Trimming took off 5 bases at V and 8 bases at J, with 27 bases between the two ends. CDR1 and CDR2 from the germline V gene are SEHNR and FQNEAQ (reference sequence). The CDR3 consists of 17 residues.